This is a list of T cell receptor beta chains from one sample in a study of OX40 agonist ivuxolimab in advanced cancers. Repertoires were generated with immunoSEQ multiplex PCR, while TCRdb's copy carries only in-frame clones and drops some. The data hold about 94,000 clones, with roughly 94% observed a single time. The sequences come from CD4+ or CD8+ T cells sorted from blood, collected in a trial of the OX40 agonist ivuxolimab. All receptors derive from an adult with an advanced solid tumor such as melanoma, head and neck, liver or kidney cancer. The conserved cysteine and the conserved F or W are not part of the CDR3 here.

13 | TRBJ2-3 | TRBV5-5 | ASSLGVAGTDTQY
14 | TRBJ2-5 | TRBV7-2 | ASTPQRLGGQETQY
16 | TRBJ2-3 | TRBV10-2 | ASSEFSGGPSSTDTQY
13 | TRBJ2-7 | TRBV11-2 | ASSLGRMGSYEQY
12 | TRBJ2-1 | TRBV19 | ASSPGLAGSEQF
13 | TRBJ2-7 | TRBV7-8 | ASSPQGTSSYEQY
12 | TRBJ2-2 | TRBV7-2 | ASSRGGYTGELF
12 | TRBJ1-2 | TRBV6-5 | ATHRDANFYGYT
12 | TRBJ1-1 | TRBV30 | ASGQGTLNTEAF
12 | TRBJ2-7 | TRBV28 | ASSLWGLSYEQY
13 | TRBJ2-7 | TRBV6-1 | ASMGEGTVLTEQY
15 | TRBJ1-5 | TRBV4-1 | ASSQSPQGRVEQPQH
15 | TRBJ2-1 | TRBV5-1 | ASSIAPGHLVNNEQF
13 | TRBJ2-1 | TRBV28 | ASSLLSPSIDEQF
13 | TRBJ2-7 | TRBV9 | ASSYEPGQGYEQY
13 | TRBJ2-4 | TRBV7-9 | ASSLSDRDSNIQY
14 | TRBJ2-3 | TRBV4-1 | ASSPHRRESTDTQY
12 | TRBJ2-7 | TRBV10-1 | ASSTGGATEEQY
13 | TRBJ1-1 | TRBV6-5 | ASSTRQGGWTEAF
13 | TRBJ2-2 | TRBV7-2 | ASSLVSGSPGELF
12 | TRBJ2-5 | TRBV7-9 | ASSYQQGGETQY
10 | TRBJ1-1 | TRBV7-9 | ASSFENTEAF
12 | TRBJ2-3 | TRBV29-1 | SVLRGFSTDTQY
14 | TRBJ2-7 | TRBV18 | ASSPGKGGGLYEQY
16 | TRBJ2-7 | TRBV19 | ASSMRPSPTGNPYEQY
13 | TRBJ1-2 | TRBV7-6 | ASSLSFSPDYGYT
11 | TRBJ2-7 | TRBV5-8 | ASSWDSSYEQY
9 | TRBJ1-2 | TRBV7-8 | ASSSPGGYT
12 | TRBJ1-4 | TRBV6-5 | ASSRRDRNEKLF
13 | TRBJ2-1 | TRBV7-2 | ASSLARAAYNEQF
13 | TRBJ2-3 | TRBV27 | ASSPLAVNTDTQY
9 | TRBJ2-1 | TRBV2 | ASSKGSEQF